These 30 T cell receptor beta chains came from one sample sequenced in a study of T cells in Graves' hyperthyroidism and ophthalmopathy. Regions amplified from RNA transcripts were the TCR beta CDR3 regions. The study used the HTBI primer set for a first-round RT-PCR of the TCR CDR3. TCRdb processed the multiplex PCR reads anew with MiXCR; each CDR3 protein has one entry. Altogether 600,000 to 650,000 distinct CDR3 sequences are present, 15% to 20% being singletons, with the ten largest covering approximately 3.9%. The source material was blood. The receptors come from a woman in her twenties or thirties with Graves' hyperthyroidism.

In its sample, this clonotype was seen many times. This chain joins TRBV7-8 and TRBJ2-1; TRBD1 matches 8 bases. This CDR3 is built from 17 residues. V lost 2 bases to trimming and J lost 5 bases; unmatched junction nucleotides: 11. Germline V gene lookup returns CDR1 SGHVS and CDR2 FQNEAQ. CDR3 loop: CASSLTLADRANNEQFF. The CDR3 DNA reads TGTGCCAGCAGCTTAACGTTGGCGGACAGGGCCAACAATGAGCAGTTCTTC.

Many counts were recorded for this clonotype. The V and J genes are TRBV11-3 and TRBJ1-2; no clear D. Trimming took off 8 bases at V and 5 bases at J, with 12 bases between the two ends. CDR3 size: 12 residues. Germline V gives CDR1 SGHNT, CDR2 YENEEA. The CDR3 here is CASSKEGYGYTF. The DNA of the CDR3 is TGTGCCAGCTCTAAGGAAGGATATGGCTACACCTTC.

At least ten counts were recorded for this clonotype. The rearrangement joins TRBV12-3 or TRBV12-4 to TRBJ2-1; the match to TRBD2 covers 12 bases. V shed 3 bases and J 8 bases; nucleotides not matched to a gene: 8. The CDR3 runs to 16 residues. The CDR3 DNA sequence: TGTGCCAGCAGTTTCGTTCGACTAGCGGGAGCCGATGAGCAGTTCTTC. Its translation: CASSFVRLAGADEQFF.

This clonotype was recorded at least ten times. The CDR3 spells CASSSPLVERDTQYF. The DNA of the CDR3 is TGTGCCAGCAGCTCTCCCCTGGTCGAGAGGGATACGCAGTATTTT. The rearrangement uses TRBV11-2 and TRBJ2-3; D not resolved. The V gene's germline CDR1 is SGHAT and CDR2 FQNNGV. V shed 4 bases and J shed 6 bases, with 17 bases lying between them. The CDR3 covers 15 residues. Complete variable domain (other parts from reference TRBV11-2 and TRBJ2-3): EAGVAQSPRYKIIEKRQSVAFWCNPISGHATLYWYQQILGQGPKLLIQFQNNGVVDDSQLPKDRFSAERLKGVDSTLKIQPAKLEDSAVYLCASSSPLVERDTQYFGPGTRLTVL.

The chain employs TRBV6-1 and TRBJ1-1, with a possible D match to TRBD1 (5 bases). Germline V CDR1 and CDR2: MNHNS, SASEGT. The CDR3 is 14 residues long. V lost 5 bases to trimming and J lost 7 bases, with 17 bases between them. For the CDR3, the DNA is TGTGCCAGCAGTCTCCTGGGCGGGACCCGTGAAGCTTTCTTT. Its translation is CASSLLGGTREAFF.

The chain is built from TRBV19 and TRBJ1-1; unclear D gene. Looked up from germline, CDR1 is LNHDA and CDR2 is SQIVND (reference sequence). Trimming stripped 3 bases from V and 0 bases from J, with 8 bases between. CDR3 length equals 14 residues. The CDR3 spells CASSISGLNTEAFF. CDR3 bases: TGTGCCAGTAGTATTAGCGGACTGAACACTGAAGCTTTCTTT.

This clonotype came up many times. The CDR3 DNA reads as TGTGCCAGCTCTCTCCGCATAGCGGGACAAGAGACCCAGTACTTC. It encodes CASSLRIAGQETQYF. This chain links TRBV28 with TRBJ2-5; 8 bases fit TRBD2. From germline, CDR1 is MDHEN and CDR2 SYDVKM. This CDR3 has 15 residues. The V gene end was trimmed by 8 bases and the J gene end by 2 bases; junction bases not matched to a gene: 10.

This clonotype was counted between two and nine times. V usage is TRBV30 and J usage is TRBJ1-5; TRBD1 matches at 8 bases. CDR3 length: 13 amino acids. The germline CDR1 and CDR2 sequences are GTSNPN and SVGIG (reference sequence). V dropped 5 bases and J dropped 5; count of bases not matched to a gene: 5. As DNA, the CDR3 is TGTGCCTGGGACAGGGGAGGGGATCAGCCCCAGCATTTT. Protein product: CAWDRGGDQPQHF.

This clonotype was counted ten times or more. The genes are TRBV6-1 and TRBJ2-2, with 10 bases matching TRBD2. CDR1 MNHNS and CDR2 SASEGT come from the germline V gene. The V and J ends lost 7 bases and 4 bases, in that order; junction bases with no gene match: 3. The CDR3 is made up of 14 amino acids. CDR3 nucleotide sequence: TGTGCCAGCACTCGGACTAGCGGCACCGGGGAGCTGTTTTTT. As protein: CASTRTSGTGELFF.

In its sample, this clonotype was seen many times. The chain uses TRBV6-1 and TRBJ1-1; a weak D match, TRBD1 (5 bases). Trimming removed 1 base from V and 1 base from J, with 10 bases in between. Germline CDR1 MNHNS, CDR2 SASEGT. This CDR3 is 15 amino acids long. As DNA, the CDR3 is TGTGCCAGCAGTGAAGGGGGCGCGTGGAACACTGAAGCTTTCTTT. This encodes CASSEGGAWNTEAFF.

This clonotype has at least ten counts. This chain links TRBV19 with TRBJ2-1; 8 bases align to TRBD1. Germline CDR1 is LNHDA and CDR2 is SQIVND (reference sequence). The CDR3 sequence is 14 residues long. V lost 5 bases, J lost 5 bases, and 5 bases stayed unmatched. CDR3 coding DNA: TGTGCCAGTAGTCCGACAGGGGCCCACAATGAGCAGTTCTTC. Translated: CASSPTGAHNEQFF.

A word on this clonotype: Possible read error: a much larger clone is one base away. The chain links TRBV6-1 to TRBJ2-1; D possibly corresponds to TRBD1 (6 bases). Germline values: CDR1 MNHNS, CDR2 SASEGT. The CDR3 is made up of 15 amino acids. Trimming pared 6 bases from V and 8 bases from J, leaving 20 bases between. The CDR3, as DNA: TGTGCCAGCAGCCGTCCGGCGTCAGGGGTACATGAGCAGTTCTTC. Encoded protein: CASSRPASGVHEQFF.

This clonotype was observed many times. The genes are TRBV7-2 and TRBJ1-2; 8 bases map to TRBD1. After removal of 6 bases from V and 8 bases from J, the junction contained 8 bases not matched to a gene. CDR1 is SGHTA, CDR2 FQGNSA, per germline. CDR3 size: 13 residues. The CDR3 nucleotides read TGTGCCAGCAGTCAGGACAGGGAGTCCGGCTACACCTTC. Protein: CASSQDRESGYTF.

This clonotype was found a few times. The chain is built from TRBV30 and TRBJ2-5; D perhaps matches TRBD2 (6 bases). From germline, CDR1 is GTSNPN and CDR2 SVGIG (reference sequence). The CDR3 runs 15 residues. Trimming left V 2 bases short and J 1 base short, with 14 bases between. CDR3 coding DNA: TGTGCCTGGAGTATGCCCCGGAGGGTCCAAGAGACCCAGTACTTC. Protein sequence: CAWSMPRRVQETQYF.

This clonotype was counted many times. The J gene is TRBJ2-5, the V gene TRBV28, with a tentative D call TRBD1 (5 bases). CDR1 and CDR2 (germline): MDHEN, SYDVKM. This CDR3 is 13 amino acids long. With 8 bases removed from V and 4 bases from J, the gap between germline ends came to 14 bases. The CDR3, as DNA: TGTGCCAGCTCTTATAGCAGGGCAGAGACCCAGTACTTC. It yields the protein CASSYSRAETQYF.

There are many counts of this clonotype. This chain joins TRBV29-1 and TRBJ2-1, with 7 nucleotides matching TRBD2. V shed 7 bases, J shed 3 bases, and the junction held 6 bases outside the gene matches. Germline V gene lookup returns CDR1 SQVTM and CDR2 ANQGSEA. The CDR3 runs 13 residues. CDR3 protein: CSAYRDYYNEQFF. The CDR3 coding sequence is TGCAGCGCATACCGGGACTACTACAATGAGCAGTTCTTC.

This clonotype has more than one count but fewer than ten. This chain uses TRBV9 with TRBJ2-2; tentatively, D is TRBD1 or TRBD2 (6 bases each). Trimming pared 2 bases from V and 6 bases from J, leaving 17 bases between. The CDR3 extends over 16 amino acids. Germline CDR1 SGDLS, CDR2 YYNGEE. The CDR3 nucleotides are TGTGCCAGCAGCGTGCTGGGGGGCGGTATACCCGGGGAGCTGTTTTTT. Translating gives CASSVLGGGIPGELFF.

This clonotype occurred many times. The CDR3 region is CASSLGHVGPGRQNEKLFF. In DNA form, the CDR3 reads TGTGCCAGCAGCTTAGGTCATGTGGGGCCTGGCCGGCAGAATGAAAAACTGTTTTTT. The rearrangement links TRBV13 to TRBJ1-4, with D possibly matching TRBD1 (5 bases). The V and J ends lost 0 bases and 5 bases respectively, with 22 bases between them. This CDR3 contains 19 residues. Germline values: CDR1 PRHDT, CDR2 FYEKMQ (reference sequence).

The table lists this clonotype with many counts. The CDR3 protein is CASKLDHTVTEAFF. CDR3 DNA: TGTGCCAGCAAACTCGATCACACTGTCACTGAAGCTTTCTTT. This chain joins TRBV7-3 and TRBJ1-1; no clear D gene. CDR3 length: 14 amino acids. The germline CDR1 and CDR2 sequences are SGHTA and FQGTGA. V was pared by 7 bases and J by 4 bases, with 16 bases between.

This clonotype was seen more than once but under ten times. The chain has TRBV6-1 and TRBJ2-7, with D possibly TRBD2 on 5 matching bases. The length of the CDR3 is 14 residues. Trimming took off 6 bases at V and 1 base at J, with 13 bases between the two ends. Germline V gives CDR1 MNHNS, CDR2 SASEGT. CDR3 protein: CASRSGVLSYEQYF. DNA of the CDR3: TGTGCCAGCAGAAGCGGCGTTCTTTCCTACGAGCAGTACTTC.

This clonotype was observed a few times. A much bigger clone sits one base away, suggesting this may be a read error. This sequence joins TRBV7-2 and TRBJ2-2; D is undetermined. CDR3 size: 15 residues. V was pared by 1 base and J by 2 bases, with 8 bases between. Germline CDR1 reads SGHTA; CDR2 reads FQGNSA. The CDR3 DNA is TGTGCCAGCAGCTTAGTGGCAGTTAACACCGGGGAGCTGTTTTTT. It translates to CASSLVAVNTGELFF.

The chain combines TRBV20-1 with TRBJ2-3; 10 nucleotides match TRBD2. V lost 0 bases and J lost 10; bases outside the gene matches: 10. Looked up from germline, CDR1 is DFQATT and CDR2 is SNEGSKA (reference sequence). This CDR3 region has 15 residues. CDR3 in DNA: TGCAGTGCTAGAGATCGGCTAGCGGGAGCTCTGGCGCAGTATTTT. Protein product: CSARDRLAGALAQYF.

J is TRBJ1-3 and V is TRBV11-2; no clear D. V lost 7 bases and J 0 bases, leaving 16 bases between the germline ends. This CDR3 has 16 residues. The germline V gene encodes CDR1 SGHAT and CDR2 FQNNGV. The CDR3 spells CASTALRDSSGNTIYF. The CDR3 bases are TGTGCCAGCACCGCCCTGCGGGATTCCTCTGGAAACACCATATATTTT.

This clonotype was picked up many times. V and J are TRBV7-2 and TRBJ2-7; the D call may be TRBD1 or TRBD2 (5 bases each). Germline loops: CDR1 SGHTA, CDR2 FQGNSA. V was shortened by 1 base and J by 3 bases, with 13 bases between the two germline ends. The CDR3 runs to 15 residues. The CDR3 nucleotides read TGTGCCAGCAGCTTAGTATGGGGGAGTAACTACGAGCAGTACTTC. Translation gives CASSLVWGSNYEQYF. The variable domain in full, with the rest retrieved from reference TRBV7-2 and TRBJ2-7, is GAGVSQSPSNKVTEKGKDVELRCDPISGHTALYWYRQSLGQGLEFLIYFQGNSAPDKSGLPSDRFSAERTGGSVSTLTIQRTQQEDSAVYLCASSLVWGSNYEQYFGPGTRLTVT.

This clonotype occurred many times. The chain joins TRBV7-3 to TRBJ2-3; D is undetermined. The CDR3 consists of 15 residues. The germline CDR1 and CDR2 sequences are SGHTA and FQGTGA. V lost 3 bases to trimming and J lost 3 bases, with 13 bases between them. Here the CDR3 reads CASSFSGVETDTQYF. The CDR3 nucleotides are TGTGCCAGCAGCTTTTCCGGAGTTGAGACAGATACGCAGTATTTT.

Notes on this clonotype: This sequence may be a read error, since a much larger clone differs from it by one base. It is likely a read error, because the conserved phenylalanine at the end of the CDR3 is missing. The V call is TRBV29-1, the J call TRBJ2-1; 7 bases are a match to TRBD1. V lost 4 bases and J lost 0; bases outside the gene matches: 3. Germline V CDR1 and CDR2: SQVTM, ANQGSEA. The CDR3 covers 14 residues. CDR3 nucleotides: TGCAGCGTTGGACAGGGTGGCTCCTACAATGAGCAGTTCCTC. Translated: CSVGQGGSYNEQFL.

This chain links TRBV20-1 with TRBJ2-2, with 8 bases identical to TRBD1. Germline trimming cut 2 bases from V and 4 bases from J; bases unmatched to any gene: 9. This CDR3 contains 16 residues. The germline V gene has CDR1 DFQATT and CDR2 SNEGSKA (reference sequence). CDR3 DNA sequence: TGCAGTGCTAGAAGACAGACAGGGGTTAGCACCGGGGAGCTGTTTTTT. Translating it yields CSARRQTGVSTGELFF.

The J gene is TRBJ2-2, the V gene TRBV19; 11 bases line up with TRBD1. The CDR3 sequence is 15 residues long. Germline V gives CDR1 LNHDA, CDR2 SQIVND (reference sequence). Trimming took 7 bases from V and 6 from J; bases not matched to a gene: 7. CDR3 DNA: TGTGCCAGTACCCCCGGGACAGGGGGGGCCGGGGAGCTGTTTTTT. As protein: CASTPGTGGAGELFF.

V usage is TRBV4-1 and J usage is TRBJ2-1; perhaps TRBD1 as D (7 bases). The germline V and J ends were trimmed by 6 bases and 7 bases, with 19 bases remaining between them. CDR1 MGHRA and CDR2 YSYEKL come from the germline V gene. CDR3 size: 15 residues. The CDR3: CASSSGTALANEQFF. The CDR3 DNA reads TGCGCCAGCAGTTCCGGGACAGCCCTAGCGAATGAGCAGTTCTTC.

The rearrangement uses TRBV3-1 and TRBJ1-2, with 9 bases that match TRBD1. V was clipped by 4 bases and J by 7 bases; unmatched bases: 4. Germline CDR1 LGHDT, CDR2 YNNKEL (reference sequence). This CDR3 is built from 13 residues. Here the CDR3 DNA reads TGTGCCAGCAGCCCACAGGGGGCTAGTGGCTACACCTTC. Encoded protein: CASSPQGASGYTF.